The clone carrying this TCR beta chain turned up a few times. Recruitment covered 20 to 25 US areas and drew participants whose ages spanned about 18 to 90 years. Cohort allocation depended upon clinical history that participants reported. The sample comes from a study of blood T cell repertoires in COVID-19. Study context: T cells, B-cell-depleted T cells, or PBMCs supplied cDNA or gDNA.

Profiling relied on immunoSEQ multiplex PCR, and the TCRdb table lists in-frame clones only, not all of them. The sample shows a few hundred thousand clones, nearly 90% of them seen only once. The germline V gene encodes CDR1 MDHEN and CDR2 SYDVKM. The length of the CDR3 is 13 residues. V lost 8 bases, J lost 1 base, and 11 bases lay in between. Sequencing was performed on PBMCs or T cells enriched from blood (not recorded which). The chain combines TRBV28 with TRBJ1-1, with D possibly matching TRBD1 (5 bases). The source is a woman aged 45-59 years who had been exposed to COVID-19. CDR3: CASHGHQNTEAFF. The CDR3 DNA is TGTGCCAGCCACGGACATCAGAACACTGAAGCTTTCTTT.